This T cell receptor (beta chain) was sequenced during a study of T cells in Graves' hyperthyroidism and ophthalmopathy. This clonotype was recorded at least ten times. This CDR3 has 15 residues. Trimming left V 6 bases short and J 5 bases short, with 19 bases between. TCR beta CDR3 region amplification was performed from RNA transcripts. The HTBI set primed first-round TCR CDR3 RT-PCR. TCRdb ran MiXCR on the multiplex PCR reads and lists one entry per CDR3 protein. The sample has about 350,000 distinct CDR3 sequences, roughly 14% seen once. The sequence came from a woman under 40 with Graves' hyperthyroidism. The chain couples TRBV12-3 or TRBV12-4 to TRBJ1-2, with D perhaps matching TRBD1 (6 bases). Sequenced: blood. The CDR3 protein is CASRTLTTGPYGYTF. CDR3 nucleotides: TGTGCCAGCAGGACACTTACTACAGGGCCGTATGGCTACACCTTC.